This record covers a single TCR beta chain. The sample is drawn from a study of control samples from healthy donors and cancer patients. The protocol was immunoSEQ multiplex PCR, while the TCRdb copy is restricted to in-frame clones and leaves out a portion. Of 150,000 to 200,000 clones in the sample, 80% to 90% were seen once. The V gene end was trimmed by 2 bases and the J gene end by 5 bases; junction bases not matched to a gene: 4. CDR3 length: 15 amino acids. Germline assignment: CDR1 LGHDT and CDR2 YNNKEL (reference sequence). This chain connects TRBV3-1 (or the pseudogene TRBV3-2) to TRBJ2-5; 11 bases are shared with TRBD1. This clonotype was sampled from a woman in her twenties or thirties in good health. Sequenced: blood. CDR3 loop: CASSQRTGGGETQYF. CDR3 bases: TGTGCCAGCAGCCAAAGGACAGGGGGCGGTGAGACCCAGTACTTC.